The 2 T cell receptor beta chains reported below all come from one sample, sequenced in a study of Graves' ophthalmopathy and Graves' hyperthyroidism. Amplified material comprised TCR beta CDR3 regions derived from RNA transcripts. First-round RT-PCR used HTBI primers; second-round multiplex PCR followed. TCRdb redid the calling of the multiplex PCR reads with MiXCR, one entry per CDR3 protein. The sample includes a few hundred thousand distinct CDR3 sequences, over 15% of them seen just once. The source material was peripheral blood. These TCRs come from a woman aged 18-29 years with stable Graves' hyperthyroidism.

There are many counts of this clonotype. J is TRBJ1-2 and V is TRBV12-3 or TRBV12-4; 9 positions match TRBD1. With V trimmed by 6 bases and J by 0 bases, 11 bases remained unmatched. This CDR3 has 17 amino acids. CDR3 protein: CASSLGTGRSANYGYTF. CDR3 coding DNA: TGTGCCAGCAGCCTAGGGACAGGGCGTTCGGCTAACTATGGCTACACCTTC.

CDR3 sequence: CSVHLGYGYTF. The CDR3 bases are TGCAGCGTCCATCTTGGGTATGGCTACACCTTC. This chain uses TRBV29-1 with TRBJ1-2; D is undetermined. This CDR3 region has 11 residues. Germline V gives CDR1 SQVTM, CDR2 ANQGSEA. Trimming stripped 6 bases from V and 5 bases from J, with 10 bases between.